The 20 T cell receptor beta chains listed next were all sequenced from one sample in a study of CD8 T cells in Susac syndrome. Random hexamers were used to reverse transcribe the RNA input (about 0.45 to 1 ug). Using its own MiXCR run on the immunoSEQ multiplex PCR reads, TCRdb lists one record per CDR3 protein. The sample contains tens of thousands of distinct CDR3 sequences, 90% to 97% of which appear only once. The sequencing sample was made of CD8+ T cells from PBMCs. Receptors were obtained from a human donor with Susac syndrome.

The V gene is TRBV5-4, the J gene TRBJ1-1; weak D call: TRBD1 (5 bases). The germline V gene encodes CDR1 SGHNT and CDR2 YYREEE (reference sequence). The length of the CDR3 is 15 residues. Trimming cost V 4 bases and J 1 base, with 14 bases left between them. The CDR3 loop is CASSGPTGGNTEAFF. The DNA for the CDR3 is TGTGCCAGCAGCGGGCCCACTGGGGGGAACACTGAAGCTTTCTTT. Looking up the rest from reference TRBV5-4 and TRBJ1-1 gives the full variable domain: ETGVTQSPTHLIKTRGQQVTLRCSSQSGHNTVSWYQQALGQGPQFIFQYYREEENGRGNFPPRFSGLQFPNYSSELNVNALELDDSALYLCASSGPTGGNTEAFFGQGTRLTVV.

The V call is TRBV7-6, the J call TRBJ1-1; no reliable D call. V gave up 1 base and J gave up 4 bases, with 7 bases separating them. This CDR3 has 13 amino acids. Germline lookup yields CDR1 SGHVS and CDR2 FNYEAQ. CDR3 in amino acids: CASSLEGFTEAFF. In nucleotides, the CDR3 is TGTGCCAGCAGCTTAGAAGGGTTCACTGAAGCTTTCTTT.

The chain has TRBV12-3 or TRBV12-4 and TRBJ2-1; TRBD1 aligns across 7 bases. Trimming at V came to 2 bases and at J to 4 bases, leaving 5 bases not matched to a gene. The length of the CDR3 is 15 residues. The CDR3 is CASSLLGTAYNEQFF. The CDR3 nucleotides read TGTGCCAGCAGTTTACTGGGGACAGCGTACAATGAGCAGTTCTTC.

The chain has TRBV27 and TRBJ2-7; TRBD1 matches at 12 bases. CDR3 length equals 14 residues. Germline trimming cut 6 bases from V and 4 bases from J; bases unmatched to any gene: 4. From germline, CDR1 is MNHEY and CDR2 SMNVEV (reference sequence). CDR3 in amino acids: CASRWGQGAYEQYF. The CDR3 DNA reads TGTGCCAGCAGATGGGGACAGGGGGCTTACGAGCAGTACTTC.

The CDR3 here is CASSPRRRNTEAFF. CDR3 in DNA: TGTGCCAGCAGCCCCCGCCGGAGGAACACTGAAGCTTTCTTT. The chain is built from TRBV28 and TRBJ1-1; D not resolved. Germline lookup yields CDR1 MDHEN and CDR2 SYDVKM. The CDR3 has 14 amino acids. Deletions cut 6 bases from V and 1 base from J, with 12 bases between.

This sequence joins TRBV7-2 and TRBJ2-4; the match to TRBD1 covers 7 bases. The CDR3 is 13 amino acids. Germline assignment: CDR1 SGHTA and CDR2 FQGNSA. Trimming cost V 2 bases and J 6 bases; bases outside gene matches: 1. The CDR3 DNA sequence: TGTGCCAGCAGCTTACCAGGGGGAAACATTCAGTACTTC. Protein sequence: CASSLPGGNIQYF.

The rearrangement links TRBV11-2 to TRBJ1-2, with D possibly matching TRBD1 (6 bases). The V and J ends lost 5 bases and 8 bases respectively, with 12 bases between them. This CDR3 spans 12 amino acids. Per germline, CDR1 SGHAT and CDR2 FQNNGV. The CDR3 coding sequence is TGTGCCAGCAGCACAGGGATGGGCGGCTACACCTTC. Amino acid sequence: CASSTGMGGYTF.

This rearrangement joins TRBV20-1 to TRBJ2-5; D uncertain. Germline CDR1 and CDR2: DFQATT and SNEGSKA (reference sequence). This CDR3 has 14 amino acids. Trimming took 4 bases from V and 0 from J, leaving 12 bases between them. CDR3 nucleotide sequence: TGCAGTGCTAATCGCAGAACTAACCAAGAGACCCAGTACTTC. This translates into CSANRRTNQETQYF.

The chain is built from TRBV6-5 and TRBJ1-1; TRBD1 might be the D (5 bases). V dropped 2 bases and J dropped 7 bases, with 11 bases sitting between them. This CDR3 comprises 13 residues. Per germline, CDR1 MNHEY and CDR2 SVGAGI. CDR3 DNA sequence: TGTGCCAGCAGTTACAAGGGGCCGATTGAAGCTTTCTTT. Translating it yields CASSYKGPIEAFF.

V gene TRBV6-6 combines with J gene TRBJ2-1; 9 bases match TRBD2. Per the germline V gene, CDR1 is MNHNY and CDR2 is SVGAGI (reference sequence). The CDR3 spans 16 residues. With V trimmed by 7 bases and J by 0 bases, 7 bases remained unmatched. CDR3 amino acids: CASTPASGVSYNEQFF. The CDR3 DNA reads TGTGCCAGCACCCCGGCTAGCGGGGTCTCCTACAATGAGCAGTTCTTC.

In its sample, this clonotype was seen once. The chain is built from TRBV4-3 and TRBJ1-2; the D is unclear. The V gene's germline CDR1 is LGHNA and CDR2 YSLEER. V was clipped by 0 bases and J by 4 bases, with 15 bases between them. This CDR3 contains 16 residues. As DNA, the CDR3 is TGCGCCAGCAGCCAAGAGTGGGCTGGAGAGGGCTATGGCTACACCTTC. Amino acid sequence: CASSQEWAGEGYGYTF.

This rearrangement joins TRBV29-1 to TRBJ2-2; D not certain. The V end lost 6 bases, the J end lost 4 bases, and 12 bases lay between the germline ends. This CDR3 comprises 13 residues. Germline V gene sequence: CDR1 SQVTM, CDR2 ANQGSEA. The CDR3 loop reads CSVQDGFTGELFF. CDR3 DNA sequence: TGCAGCGTGCAGGACGGTTTCACCGGGGAGCTGTTTTTT.

J is TRBJ2-2 and V is TRBV6-2 or TRBV6-3; D is ambiguous. CDR3 size: 13 residues. Trimming removed 3 bases at V and 2 bases at J, with 4 bases between. Germline CDR1 MNHEY, CDR2 SVGEGT. The CDR3 protein is CASSYYNTGELFF. The CDR3 DNA is TGTGCCAGCAGTTATTACAACACCGGGGAGCTGTTTTTT.

The chain recombines TRBV29-1 with TRBJ2-3; D might be TRBD2 (6 bases). The V and J ends lost 4 bases and 0 bases respectively, with 11 bases between them. CDR3 length: 14 amino acids. Germline CDR1 reads SQVTM; CDR2 reads ANQGSEA. The CDR3 reads CSVGRDGSTDTQYF. The CDR3 region has the DNA TGCAGCGTTGGGAGGGACGGTAGCACAGATACGCAGTATTTT.

The V and J genes are TRBV6-5 and TRBJ1-1, with a tentative D call TRBD1 (6 bases). The V and J ends lost 7 bases and 1 base respectively, with 13 bases between them. The CDR3 totals 14 residues. Germline lookup yields CDR1 MNHEY and CDR2 SVGAGI. The CDR3 here is CASIITRGNTEAFF. The CDR3 DNA follows: TGTGCCAGCATTATTACCAGGGGGAACACTGAAGCTTTCTTT.

The chain uses TRBV27 and TRBJ1-2; tentatively, D is TRBD1 (5 bases). The CDR3 has 16 residues. Germline V gene lookup returns CDR1 MNHEY and CDR2 SMNVEV (reference sequence). Trimming removed 0 bases from V and 0 bases from J, with 11 bases in between. CDR3 bases: TGTGCCAGCAGTTTATCCCCCTCGACAGCTAACTATGGCTACACCTTC. This translates into CASSLSPSTANYGYTF.

This chain connects TRBV29-1 to TRBJ1-1, with D possibly matching TRBD1 (5 bases). From germline, CDR1 is SQVTM and CDR2 ANQGSEA. CDR3 length: 12 amino acids. Trimming removed 3 bases from V and 4 bases from J, with 9 bases in between. DNA for the CDR3: TGCAGCGTTGAGAGGGGAGGCACTGAAGCTTTCTTT. Protein sequence: CSVERGGTEAFF.

The gene calls are TRBV5-4 and TRBJ2-5; tentative D call: TRBD2 (6 bases). Trimming left V 4 bases short and J 2 bases short, with 12 bases between. Looked up from germline, CDR1 is SGHNT and CDR2 is YYREEE (reference sequence). There are 14 residues in the CDR3. CDR3 residues: CASSPGTLQETQYF. As DNA, the CDR3 is TGTGCCAGCAGCCCCGGGACTCTTCAAGAGACCCAGTACTTC.

This clonotype was counted between two and nine times. CDR3 residues: CASSPGTGNYGYTF. As DNA, the CDR3 is TGTGCCAGCAGCCCCGGGACAGGGAACTATGGCTACACCTTC. V gene TRBV11-1 combines with J gene TRBJ1-2; 9 positions agree with TRBD1. This CDR3 has 14 amino acids. Germline V CDR1 and CDR2: SGHAT, FQDESV (reference sequence). Trimming at V came to 5 bases and at J to 2 bases, leaving 3 bases not matched to a gene.

This clonotype was picked up one time. The chain recombines TRBV9 with TRBJ1-4, with TRBD1 matching 9 bases. The ends lost 1 base at V and 1 base at J; junction bases unmatched: 14. Germline V gives CDR1 SGDLS, CDR2 YYNGEE. The length of the CDR3 is 20 residues. The CDR3 loop reads CASSVSSGTGLSGTNEKLFF. The CDR3 DNA is TGTGCCAGCAGCGTAAGTTCTGGGACAGGGTTGTCCGGAACTAATGAAAAACTGTTTTTT.